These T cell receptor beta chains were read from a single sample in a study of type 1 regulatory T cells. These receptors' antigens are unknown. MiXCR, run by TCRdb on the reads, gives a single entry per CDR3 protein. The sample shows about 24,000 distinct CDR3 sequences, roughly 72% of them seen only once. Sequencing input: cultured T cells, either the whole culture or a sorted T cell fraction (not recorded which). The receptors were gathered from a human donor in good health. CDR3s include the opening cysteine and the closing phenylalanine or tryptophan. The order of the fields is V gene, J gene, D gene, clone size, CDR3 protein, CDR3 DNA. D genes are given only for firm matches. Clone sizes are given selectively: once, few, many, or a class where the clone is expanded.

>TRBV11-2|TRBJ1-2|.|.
CASSLDRQVHGYTF
TGTGCCAGCAGCTTAGACAGACAGGTCCATGGCTACACCTTC
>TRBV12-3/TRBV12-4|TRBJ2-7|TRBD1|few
CASSPRQGNYEQYF
TGTGCCAGCAGTCCACGACAGGGCAACTACGAGCAGTACTTC
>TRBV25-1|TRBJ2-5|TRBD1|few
CASSEYIGQGETQYF
TGTGCCAGCAGTGAATATATAGGACAGGGGGAGACCCAGTACTTC
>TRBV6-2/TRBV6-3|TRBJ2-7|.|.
CASSYGRSPPYEQYF
TGTGCCAGCAGTTACGGGCGGAGCCCGCCCTACGAGCAGTACTTC
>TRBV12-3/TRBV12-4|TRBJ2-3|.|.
CASSLQVDTQYF
TGTGCCAGCAGCCTACAGGTGGATACGCAGTATTTT
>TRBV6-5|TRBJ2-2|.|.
CTSSYSINGFGGELFF
TGTACCAGCAGTTACTCGATTAATGGGTTCGGCGGGGAGCTGTTTTTT
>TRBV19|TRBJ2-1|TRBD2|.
CASSITGLAGGPFYEQFF
TGTGCCAGTAGTATTACCGGACTAGCGGGGGGGCCTTTCTATGAGCAGTTCTTC
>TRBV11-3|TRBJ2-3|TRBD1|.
CASSLNIQGRLTDTQYF
TGTGCCAGCAGCTTAAATATACAGGGGCGCCTCACAGATACGCAGTATTTT
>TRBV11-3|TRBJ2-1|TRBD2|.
CASSSVAGSSYNEQFF
TGTGCCAGCAGCTCCGTAGCGGGGAGCTCCTACAATGAGCAGTTCTTC
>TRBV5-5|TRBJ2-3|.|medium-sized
CASSFLTGGNTDTQYF
TGTGCCAGCAGCTTTCTTACCGGGGGAAACACAGATACGCAGTATTTT
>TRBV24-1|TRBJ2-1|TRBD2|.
CATSDRGTSGGKSSYNEQFF
TGTGCCACCAGTGACCGCGGGACTAGCGGGGGGAAAAGCTCCTACAATGAGCAGTTCTTC
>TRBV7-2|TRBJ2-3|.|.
CASSSPRWADHTDTQYF
TGTGCCAGCAGCTCTCCTCGTTGGGCGGACCACACAGATACGCAGTATTTT
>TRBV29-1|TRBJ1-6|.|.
CSVQDQGGNSPLHF
TGCAGCGTCCAAGATCAGGGAGGGAATTCACCCCTCCACTTT
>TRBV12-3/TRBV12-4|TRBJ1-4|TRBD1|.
CASSLRQGGMEKLFF
TGTGCCAGCAGTCTGCGACAGGGGGGTATGGAAAAACTGTTTTTT
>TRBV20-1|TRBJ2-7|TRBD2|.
CSPWGGGTYEQYF
TGCAGCCCCTGGGGGGGAGGGACCTACGAGCAGTACTTC
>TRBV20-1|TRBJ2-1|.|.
CSARAILNNEQFF
TGCAGTGCTAGAGCCATCCTAAACAATGAGCAGTTCTTC
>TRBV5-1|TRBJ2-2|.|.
CASSLASSRGGTGELFF
TGCGCCAGCAGCTTGGCGTCTAGCCGTGGGGGCACCGGGGAGCTGTTTTTT
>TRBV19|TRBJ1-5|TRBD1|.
CASSMTGDRGQPQHF
TGTGCCAGTAGTATGACAGGGGATCGCGGTCAGCCCCAGCATTTT
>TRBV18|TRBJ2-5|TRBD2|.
CASSPFGSGGQETQYF
TGTGCCAGCTCACCGTTCGGCTCGGGGGGCCAAGAGACCCAGTACTTC
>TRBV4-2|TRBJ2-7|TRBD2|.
CASGASGGLSYEQYF
TGTGCCAGCGGCGCTAGCGGGGGCCTCTCCTACGAGCAGTACTTC
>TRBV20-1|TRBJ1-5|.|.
CSGWQSVNQPQHF
TGCAGTGGGTGGCAGTCGGTCAATCAGCCCCAGCATTTT
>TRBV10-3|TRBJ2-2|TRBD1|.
CATTPRTGGDTGELFF
TGTGCCACCACACCACGGACAGGGGGAGACACCGGGGAGCTGTTTTTT
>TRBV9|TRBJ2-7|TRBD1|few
CASSVDPGTGKHEQYF
TGTGCCAGCAGCGTAGACCCCGGGACAGGGAAGCACGAGCAGTACTTC
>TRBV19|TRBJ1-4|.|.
CASSMGQVNEKLFF
TGTGCCAGTAGTATGGGGCAGGTTAATGAAAAACTGTTTTTT
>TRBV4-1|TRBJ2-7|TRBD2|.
CASSQAVTSGSYEQYF
TGCGCCAGCAGCCAAGCCGTGACTAGCGGCTCCTACGAGCAGTACTTC
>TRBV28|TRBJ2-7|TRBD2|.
CASSSPTHSGGVRGYEQYF
TGTGCCAGCAGTTCCCCAACTCATAGCGGGGGGGTTCGAGGCTACGAGCAGTACTTC
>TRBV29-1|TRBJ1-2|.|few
CSVARGYYGYTF
TGCAGCGTTGCCAGGGGTTACTATGGCTACACCTTC
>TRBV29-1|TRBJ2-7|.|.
CSVGQPLGEQYF
TGCAGCGTTGGCCAACCGCTTGGCGAGCAGTACTTC
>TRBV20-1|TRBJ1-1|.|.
CSARAAIEAFF
TGCAGTGCTAGAGCGGCAATTGAAGCTTTCTTT
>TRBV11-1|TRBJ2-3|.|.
CASSPGETDTQYF
TGTGCCAGCAGCCCCGGGGAGACAGATACGCAGTATTTT
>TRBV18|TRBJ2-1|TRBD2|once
CASSPGLAGGGEQFF
TGTGCCAGCTCACCGGGACTAGCGGGGGGCGGTGAGCAGTTCTTC
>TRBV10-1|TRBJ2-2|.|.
CASRHRWGHTGELFF
TGCGCCAGCAGACACCGATGGGGCCACACCGGGGAGCTGTTTTTT
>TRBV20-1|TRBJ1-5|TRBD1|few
CSAQGQGTYSNQPQHF
TGCAGTGCGCAAGGACAGGGGACCTATAGCAATCAGCCCCAGCATTTT
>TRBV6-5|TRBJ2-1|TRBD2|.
CASSYSKGLADYNEQFF
TGTGCCAGCAGTTACTCAAAGGGACTAGCGGACTACAATGAGCAGTTCTTC
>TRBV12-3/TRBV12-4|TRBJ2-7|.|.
CASSSRITYEQYF
TGTGCCAGCAGTTCCCGGATCACCTACGAGCAGTACTTC
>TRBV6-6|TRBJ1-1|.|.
CASIDRLGTEAFF
TGTGCCAGCATCGACAGGCTCGGCACTGAAGCTTTCTTT
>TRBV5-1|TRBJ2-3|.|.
CASRRLGGPSTDTQYF
TGCGCCAGCAGGCGGCTTGGGGGACCTAGCACAGATACGCAGTATTTT
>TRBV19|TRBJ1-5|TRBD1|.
CASSMGDSGSHQPQHF
TGTGCCAGTAGTATGGGGGACAGTGGGTCCCATCAGCCCCAGCATTTT
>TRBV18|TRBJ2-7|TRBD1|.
CASSPLSGTGLYEQYF
TGTGCCAGCTCACCTCTATCCGGGACAGGGTTATACGAGCAGTACTTC
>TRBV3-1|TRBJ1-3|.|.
CASRPRSGNTIYF
TGTGCCAGCAGGCCCCGCTCTGGAAACACCATATATTTT
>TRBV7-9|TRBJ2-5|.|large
CASSLVEGAQYF
TGTGCCAGCAGCCTTGTTGAAGGGGCCCAGTACTTC
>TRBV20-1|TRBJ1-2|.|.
CSASVSSVGHGYTF
TGCAGTGCTAGTGTGTCGTCGGTTGGCCATGGCTACACCTTC
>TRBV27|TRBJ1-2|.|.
CASSPFRGGGNGYTF
TGTGCCAGCAGTCCGTTTCGGGGAGGGGGGAATGGCTACACCTTC
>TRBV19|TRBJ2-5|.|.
CASSIDNRLRKETQYF
TGTGCCAGTAGTATAGATAATCGGCTACGAAAAGAGACCCAGTACTTC